Reported below is one T cell receptor beta chain. This sample was taken from a study of T cell changes during pregnancy in multiple sclerosis. Assay: immunoSEQ multiplex PCR; the TCRdb copy retains only in-frame clones and omits some. This table has approximately 46,000 clones, 80% to 90% appearing once. The sample was CD4+ T cells from peripheral blood mononuclear cells, taken after pregnancy. This receptor was obtained from a female donor with multiple sclerosis, enrolled in a pregnancy study.

CDR3 nucleotides: TGTGCCAGCAGGGTCGACAGGGACCAGCGAGCTTTCTTT. Translating gives CASRVDRDQRAFF. The rearrangement joins TRBV6-6 to TRBJ1-1; TRBD1 agrees at 7 bases. V trimming: 6 bases; J trimming: 10 bases; junction bases outside the gene matches: 11. CDR3 size: 13 residues. Germline loops: CDR1 MNHNY, CDR2 SVGAGI (reference sequence).